A single sample gave rise to the 3 T cell receptor beta chains below, sequenced in a study of cytomegalovirus exposure and HLA in healthy donors. The primer mix had 60 Vbeta and 13 Jbeta primers. Only in-frame clones appear in the TCRdb table, and some are missing; sequencing was by immunoSEQ multiplex PCR. The sample lists about 81,000 clones, around four fifths occurring once. Sequenced input: PBMCs. These receptors all come from a man aged 50-60 years in good health and CMV-seropositive.

On this clone: Its ends do not fully match the called genes, so a read error is possible. This same CDR3 is encoded by further DNA sequences in the sample. Written as DNA, the CDR3 is TGTGCCAGCAGCATCGGGACAGGGGAATCCTCCTACGAGCAATACTTC. It specifies CASSIGTGESSYEQYF. The chain joins TRBV7-9 to TRBJ2-7, with 10 positions matching TRBD1. The CDR3 is made up of 16 amino acids. The germline V gene encodes CDR1 SEHNR and CDR2 FQNEAQ (reference sequence).

Points on this clone: Germline is not matched at one junction end, which may reflect a read error. The CDR3 nucleotides read TGTGCCAGCTCACCACCATATGGGGCCAACGGCCTGACTTTC. Translated, it gives CASSPPYGANGLTF. The chain uses TRBV18 and TRBJ2-6, with a possible D match to TRBD1 (5 bases). The CDR3 loop spans 14 amino acids. In germline, CDR1 is KGHSH, CDR2 LQKENI.

The V and J genes are TRBV27 and TRBJ1-6, with TRBD1 identical over 8 bases. The CDR3 loop spans 16 amino acids. Germline V lookup: CDR1 MNHEY, CDR2 SMNVEV (reference sequence). The trim removed 5 bases at V and 8 bases at J, leaving 11 bases unmatched. CDR3: CASSPRQGTGHSPLHF. CDR3 DNA: TGTGCCAGCAGTCCCCGACAGGGGACCGGTCATTCACCCCTCCACTTT.